This T cell receptor beta chain was captured by sequencing in a study of blood T cell repertoires in COVID-19. For the study at large: Sites across the United States, Italy and Spain contributed samples from acute and convalescent COVID-19. PBMCs, B-cell-depleted T cells, or T cells were the source of the cDNA or gDNA that made up the material.

TCRdb's table, derived via immunoSEQ multiplex PCR, lists solely in-frame clones and lacks some. The sample holds tens of thousands of clones, roughly 90% seen once. Between the trimmed V and J ends, which lost 0 bases and 7 bases, there was a span of 14 bases. Germline CDR1 and CDR2: SGHDT and YYEEEE. The CDR3 is made up of 15 amino acids. The sample consisted of peripheral blood. This chain joins TRBV5-6 and TRBJ1-5, with D uncertain. This clonotype originated in a man aged 25 to 45 with acute or convalescent COVID-19. In nucleotides, the CDR3 is TGTGCCAGCAGCTTGGCCGGGAGGGTAGGCCAGCCCCAGCATTTT. Protein sequence: CASSLAGRVGQPQHF.